This T cell receptor (beta chain) is drawn from a study of cytomegalovirus exposure and HLA in healthy donors. Findings and limits, study-wide: Cytomegalovirus-associated TCR beta chains were listed, numbering 164. Whilst most TCR sequences proved rare, a subset of public TCRs occurred across many donors. Under in vitro conditions, a few CMV-associated chains were confirmed as specific for CMV antigens. According to a later analysis, TCR clusters from the first cohort tended to co-occur in the 120 or so validation repertoires.

This CDR3 has 14 amino acids. Germline CDR1 reads SEHNR; CDR2 reads FQNEAQ (reference sequence). V shed 2 bases and J 4 bases; nucleotides not matched to a gene: 2. With respect to this clone: Its antigen remains unknown. The sample contains more than one DNA sequence encoding this CDR3.

Clones were sequenced by immunoSEQ multiplex PCR, and TCRdb holds only the in-frame ones, with some missing. The sample lists about 160,000 clones, roughly 90% seen once, with around 2% in the top ten. The sequenced sample consisted of PBMCs. This receptor was identified in a woman between 18 and 30 years old in good health and CMV-seronegative. The chain has TRBV7-9 and TRBJ2-5; TRBD2 agrees at 9 bases. CDR3 sequence (DNA): TGTGCCAGCAGCTTAAGTAGCGGGGGAGAGACCCAGTACTTC. Residues: CASSLSSGGETQYF.